Listed below are T cell receptor beta chains from one sample, sequenced in a study of beta chain features in type 1 diabetes. TCRdb's table, derived via immunoSEQ multiplex PCR, lists solely in-frame clones and lacks some. The sample includes about 180,000 clones, approximately 13% of them seen just once. Sequencing used central memory CD4+ T cells from blood. These receptors all come from a woman between 18 and 29 years old in good health. The CDR3 runs from the conserved cysteine through the conserved F or W. Each record gives: V gene, J gene, D gene, clone size, CDR3 protein, CDR3 DNA. A D gene is named only where the DNA matches it firmly. Clone size appears in some rows only: once, few, many, or a class for an expanded clone.

TRBV5-1,TRBJ2-1,-,-,CASSTQAGSYNEQFF,TGCGCCAGCAGCACCCAAGCGGGCTCCTACAATGAGCAGTTCTTC
TRBV4-3,TRBJ2-3,-,-,CASSQDHPLSGGKISTDTQYF,TGCGCCAGCAGCCAAGATCACCCCTTGTCTGGGGGCAAAATATCCACAGATACGCAGTATTTT
TRBV4-2,TRBJ1-5,-,few,CASSQDRGFDKPQHF,TGTGCCAGCAGCCAAGATCGGGGGTTCGATAAGCCCCAGCATTTT
TRBV2,TRBJ1-2,-,-,CASSVNSPYGYTF,TGTGCCAGCAGTGTGAACAGCCCATATGGCTACACCTTC
TRBV30,TRBJ2-2,-,-,CAWSEQGDTGELFF,TGTGCCTGGAGTGAACAGGGCGACACCGGGGAGCTGTTTTTT
TRBV14,TRBJ2-7,TRBD2,-,CASSQDSVAGDVPEQYF,TGTGCCAGCAGCCAAGATAGTGTAGCGGGAGACGTTCCCGAGCAGTACTTC
TRBV18,TRBJ2-5,-,few,CASSPPGTPETQYF,TGTGCCAGCTCACCGCCCGGGACACCAGAGACCCAGTACTTC
TRBV2,TRBJ2-5,TRBD1,-,CASSRTGVQETQYF,TGTGCCAGCAGCCGGACAGGGGTGCAAGAGACCCAGTACTTC
TRBV28,TRBJ1-5,TRBD1,-,CASSLDRYIGPQHF,TGTGCCAGCAGTCTGGACAGGTACATAGGGCCCCAGCATTTT
TRBV7-9,TRBJ2-7,-,-,CASSLGNSQSKQYF,TGTGCCAGCAGCTTAGGGAACAGTCAAAGCAAGCAGTACTTC
TRBV29-1,TRBJ2-4,TRBD1,-,CSVGTETQAKNIQYF,TGCAGCGTCGGGACAGAAACCCAAGCCAAAAACATTCAGTACTTC
TRBV7-2,TRBJ1-1,-,few,CASSLNRVNEAFF,TGTGCCAGCAGCCTTAACAGGGTTAATGAAGCTTTCTTT
TRBV25-1,TRBJ2-7,-,many,CASSESTGFNAYEQYF,TGTGCCAGCAGTGAAAGCACAGGGTTCAACGCCTACGAGCAGTACTTC
TRBV10-3,TRBJ1-1,TRBD1,few,CAISAVGQGNTEAFF,TGTGCCATCAGTGCTGTCGGACAGGGAAACACTGAAGCTTTCTTT
TRBV28,TRBJ2-3,TRBD2,few,CASSSPAGREGRNTQYF,TGTGCCAGCAGTTCCCCCGCAGGGCGGGAGGGCCGTAATACGCAGTATTTT
TRBV29-1,TRBJ1-2,-,few,CSVGGGRQNYGYTF,TGCAGCGTTGGGGGGGGGCGTCAAAACTATGGCTACACCTTC
TRBV29-1,TRBJ1-2,-,-,CSGDIGHTNYGYTF,TGCAGCGGGGACATCGGACACACTAACTATGGCTACACCTTC
TRBV28,TRBJ1-2,-,many,CASSLWEDLKYGYTF,TGTGCCAGCAGTTTATGGGAGGATCTAAAGTATGGCTACACCTTC
TRBV11-2,TRBJ2-7,-,-,CASSFGISYEQYF,TGTGCCAGCAGCTTCGGGATTTCCTACGAGCAGTACTTC
TRBV7-2,TRBJ2-7,-,-,CASSSTGTPSYEQYF,TGTGCCAGCAGCTCCACCGGGACACCTTCCTACGAGCAGTACTTC
TRBV28,TRBJ1-5,TRBD1,few,CASSLGLGKTGGNNQPQHF,TGTGCCAGCAGTTTAGGGCTTGGGAAAACAGGGGGGAATAATCAGCCCCAGCATTTT
TRBV11-2,TRBJ2-1,-,-,CASSHYRWASVPNEQFF,TGTGCCAGCAGCCACTACAGATGGGCTAGCGTCCCCAATGAGCAGTTCTTC
TRBV11-2,TRBJ2-5,TRBD2,-,CASSQALAGEQETQYF,TGTGCCAGCAGCCAAGCTCTAGCGGGAGAGCAAGAGACCCAGTACTTC
TRBV30,TRBJ2-3,-,few,CASGQGGFTQYF,TGTGCCAGTGGGCAGGGAGGCTTTACGCAGTATTTT
TRBV7-2,TRBJ2-3,-,few,CASSLGLISTDTQYF,TGTGCCAGCAGCTTAGGACTGATAAGCACAGATACGCAGTATTTT
TRBV18,TRBJ2-3,TRBD2,few,CASSPWLAGTDTQYF,TGTGCCAGCTCACCGTGGCTAGCGGGGACAGATACGCAGTATTTT
TRBV15,TRBJ1-2,TRBD1,few,CATSRGQGVNYGYTF,TGTGCCACCAGCAGAGGACAGGGGGTTAACTATGGCTACACCTTC
TRBV19,TRBJ2-6,-,few,CASRPGLQFSGANVLTF,TGTGCCAGTAGACCGGGACTGCAGTTCTCTGGGGCCAACGTCCTGACTTTC
TRBV6-5,TRBJ2-7,TRBD1,-,CASRLDRVGEQYF,TGTGCCAGCAGGCTGGACAGGGTGGGGGAGCAGTACTTC
TRBV7-2,TRBJ2-3,-,-,CASSLAGVPDTQYF,TGTGCCAGCAGCTTAGCGGGAGTCCCAGATACGCAGTATTTT
TRBV5-4,TRBJ2-3,TRBD2,few,CASSLTRTSVADTQYF,TGTGCCAGCAGCCTTACCCGGACTAGCGTCGCAGATACGCAGTATTTT
TRBV5-4,TRBJ2-4,-,-,CASSPEFTDIQYF,TGTGCCAGCAGCCCGGAGTTTACGGACATTCAGTACTTC
TRBV27,TRBJ2-3,TRBD2,few,CASRLFSGRLGTDTQYF,TGTGCCAGCAGGCTCTTTAGCGGGAGATTGGGAACAGATACGCAGTATTTT
TRBV4-1,TRBJ2-5,-,few,CASSQDTTRGEETQYF,TGCGCCAGCAGCCAAGACACAACCAGGGGCGAAGAGACCCAGTACTTC
TRBV9,TRBJ2-1,TRBD2,many,CASSVVALAGWQFF,TGTGCCAGCAGCGTAGTGGCACTAGCGGGCTGGCAGTTCTTC
TRBV4-2,TRBJ2-1,TRBD1,-,CASRTGNYNEQFF,TGTGCCAGCCGGACAGGGAACTACAATGAGCAGTTCTTC
TRBV10-3,TRBJ2-6,-,few,CASSGDSSGANVLTF,TGTGCCAGCAGTGGAGACAGCTCTGGGGCCAACGTCCTGACTTTC
TRBV30,TRBJ2-7,-,few,CAWTQGSYEQYF,TGTGCCTGGACCCAGGGGTCCTACGAGCAGTACTTC
TRBV15,TRBJ1-4,-,few,CATSIGGLNEKLFF,TGTGCCACCAGCATAGGAGGTCTTAATGAAAAACTGTTTTTT
TRBV7-2,TRBJ2-7,TRBD2,-,CASSASGIWEQYF,TGTGCCAGCAGCGCTAGCGGGATTTGGGAGCAGTACTTC
TRBV28,TRBJ1-2,-,-,CASSLKAQPYGYTF,TGTGCCAGCAGTTTAAAGGCACAGCCCTATGGCTACACCTTC
TRBV28,TRBJ2-3,TRBD2,-,CASSSGGGITDTQYF,TGTGCCAGCAGTTCCGGCGGGGGGATCACAGATACGCAGTATTTT
TRBV29-1,TRBJ2-1,TRBD1,-,CSYYRQGHYNEQFF,TGCAGCTATTATCGACAGGGACACTACAATGAGCAGTTCTTC
TRBV7-9,TRBJ2-5,TRBD2,-,CASSLLAGEETQYF,TGTGCCAGCAGCTTACTAGCGGGGGAAGAGACCCAGTACTTC
TRBV11-2,TRBJ1-2,-,few,CASSRTRDYGYTF,TGTGCCAGCAGTCGGACCAGGGACTATGGCTACACCTTC
TRBV28,TRBJ2-7,-,-,CASSSPRYRYEQYF,TGTGCCAGCAGTTCTCCTAGGTACCGATACGAGCAGTACTTC
TRBV28,TRBJ2-7,TRBD2,-,CASSLVVGSGGRGYEQYF,TGTGCCAGCAGTTTAGTTGTCGGAAGTGGCGGGAGAGGATACGAGCAGTACTTC
TRBV11-3,TRBJ2-5,-,-,CASSLGGSVQETQYF,TGTGCCAGCAGCTTAGGCGGCTCTGTACAAGAGACCCAGTACTTC
TRBV7-9,TRBJ2-5,-,-,CASTDRGSPGETQYF,TGTGCCAGCACCGACCGGGGGAGTCCGGGGGAGACCCAGTACTTC
TRBV29-1,TRBJ2-1,TRBD1,-,CSVEEAWTGTHNEQFF,TGCAGCGTTGAAGAGGCGTGGACAGGAACCCACAATGAGCAGTTCTTC
TRBV19,TRBJ1-2,TRBD1,few,CASNSDREGNYGYTF,TGTGCCAGTAATTCCGACAGGGAAGGTAACTATGGCTACACCTTC
TRBV28,TRBJ2-2,-,few,CASSPGNTGELFF,TGTGCCAGCAGCCCGGGGAACACCGGGGAGCTGTTTTTT
TRBV6-5,TRBJ2-3,TRBD2,-,CASSYSGGRPTDTQYF,TGTGCCAGCAGTTACTCGGGCGGGAGGCCCACAGATACGCAGTATTTT
TRBV2,TRBJ2-1,TRBD2,few,CASSLSGSSYNEQFF,TGTGCCAGCAGCCTCAGCGGGAGCTCCTACAATGAGCAGTTCTTC
TRBV4-3,TRBJ1-1,-,-,CASSQDPARGNTEAFF,TGCGCCAGCAGCCAAGACCCAGCGCGAGGTAACACTGAAGCTTTCTTT
TRBV7-9,TRBJ2-7,TRBD1,-,CASSFGQGAEQYF,TGTGCCAGCAGCTTTGGACAGGGGGCCGAGCAGTACTTC